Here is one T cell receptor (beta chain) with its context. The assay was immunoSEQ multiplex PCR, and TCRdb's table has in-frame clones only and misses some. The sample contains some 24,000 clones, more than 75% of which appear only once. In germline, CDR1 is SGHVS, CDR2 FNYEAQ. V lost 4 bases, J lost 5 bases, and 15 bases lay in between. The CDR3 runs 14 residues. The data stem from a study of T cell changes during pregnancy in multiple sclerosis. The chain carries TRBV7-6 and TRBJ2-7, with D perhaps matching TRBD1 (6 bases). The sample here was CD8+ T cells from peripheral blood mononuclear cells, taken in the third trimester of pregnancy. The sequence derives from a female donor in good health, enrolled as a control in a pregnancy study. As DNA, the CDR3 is TGTGCCAGCAGCTCCCTACAGGGTTCGGACGAGCAGTACTTC. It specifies CASSSLQGSDEQYF.